This TCR beta chain was profiled in a study of OX40 agonist ivuxolimab in advanced cancers. CDR3 size: 14 residues. Germline assignment: CDR1 SGHVS and CDR2 FNYEAQ. The ends were cut back, 1 base at V and 4 bases at J, with 8 bases in the middle. The repertoire was sequenced with immunoSEQ multiplex PCR; TCRdb's copy has only in-frame clones and lacks some. Here the sample spans 45,000 or so clones, around 84% being singletons. Sequenced material: CD4+ or CD8+ T cells sorted from blood, taken in a trial of the OX40 agonist ivuxolimab. The rearrangement uses TRBV7-6 and TRBJ1-5, with D possibly TRBD1 on 6 matching bases. This TCR was sampled from an adult with an advanced solid tumor such as melanoma, head and neck, liver or kidney cancer. For the CDR3, the DNA is TGTGCCAGCAGCTTAGGACAGGATAATCAGCCCCAGCATTTT. This sequence encodes CASSLGQDNQPQHF.